This TCR beta chain was identified during a study of PD-L1 blockade in urothelial cancer. Whole-study context: About 85% of the 29 patients were men whose urothelial cancer was bladder-origin. Blood was analyzed 3 weeks (second dose) and 6 weeks after treatment start.

Germline CDR1 reads LNHDA; CDR2 reads SQIVND (reference sequence). V was shortened by 0 bases and J by 0 bases, with 21 bases between the two germline ends. The CDR3 spans 21 residues. Templates that were synthetic TCR analogs were spiked into each PCR. Profiled with immunoSEQ multiplex PCR; TCRdb holds only in-frame clones, not every one. The sample lists 29,000 or so clones, around 87% seen once, with less than 4% in the top ten. This clone is a singleton in its sample. The chain couples TRBV19 to TRBJ2-6; tentative D call: TRBD2 (7 bases). This TCR derives from a man aged 50-59 years with urothelial cancer. The sample in question was PBMCs, obtained around atezolizumab (anti-PD-L1) treatment. CDR3 region: CASSIDAVGGAHPSGANVLTF. The CDR3 region has the DNA TGTGCCAGTAGTATAGACGCCGTGGGGGGGGCTCACCCCTCTGGGGCCAACGTCCTGACTTTC.